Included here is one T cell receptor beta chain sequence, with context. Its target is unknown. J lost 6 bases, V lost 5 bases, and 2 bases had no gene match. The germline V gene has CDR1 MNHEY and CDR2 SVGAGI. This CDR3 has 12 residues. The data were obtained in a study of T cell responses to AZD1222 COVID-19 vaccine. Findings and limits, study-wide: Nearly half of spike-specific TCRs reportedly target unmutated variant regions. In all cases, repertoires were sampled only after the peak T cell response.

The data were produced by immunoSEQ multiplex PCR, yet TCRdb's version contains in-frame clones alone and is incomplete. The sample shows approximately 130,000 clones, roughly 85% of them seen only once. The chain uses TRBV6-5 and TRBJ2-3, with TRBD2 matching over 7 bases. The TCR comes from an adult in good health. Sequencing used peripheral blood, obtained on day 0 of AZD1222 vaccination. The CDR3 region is CASSPLADTQYF. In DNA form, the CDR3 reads TGTGCCAGCAGTCCACTAGCGGATACGCAGTATTTT.